This T cell receptor (beta chain) was recovered during a study of molecular identifiers for immune sequencing clone quantification. Overall study: Replicates involved a five-way split of RNA from around 20,000 or 100,000 naive CD8 cells, with sequencing of four. The study's findings and limits: Jurkat TCR RNA from one cell was spiked into about 1 million naive cells, and it was reportedly detectable there.

In the sort, naive CD8 T cells were defined as CD8+CD4-CCR7+CD45RA+. This clonotype was counted at least ten times. Its antigen is as yet unknown. Listed TCR primers and previously described methods were used for bulk TCR libraries. A single record per CDR3 protein comes from TCRdb applying MiXCR to the PCR reads. The sample has about 640,000 distinct CDR3 sequences, less than 20% seen once. Sequenced: naive CD8+ T cells from blood, with Jurkat cell RNA spiked in. The subset is: FACS-sorted CD8+CD4-CCR7+CD45RA+ naive T cells. The receptor was derived from a human donor in good health. Some libraries in this study had Jurkat cell RNA spiked in.

CDR3 sequence reads: CASSEYGFQETQYF. CDR3 DNA: TGTGCCAGCAGTGAATATGGCTTTCAAGAGACCCAGTACTTC. This chain joins TRBV25-1 and TRBJ2-5, with D unresolved. Germline V gene data show CDR1 as MGHDK and CDR2 as SYGVNS. This CDR3 is 14 amino acids long. V lost 0 bases to trimming and J lost 2 bases, with 7 bases between them.